This T cell receptor beta chain was sequenced in a study of T cells after yellow fever vaccination. General observations from the study: Repertoires obtained by FACS sorting could include abundant clonotypes that entered as contaminants from the bulk population.

V was clipped by 1 base and J by 2 bases; unmatched bases: 8. In germline, CDR1 is DFQATT, CDR2 SNEGSKA (reference sequence). This CDR3 has 15 residues. One entry per CDR3 protein, called by TCRdb with MiXCR from the 5' RACE reads. The profile covers some 130,000 distinct CDR3 sequences, with under 8% appearing a single time and 0.5% to 0.65% taken by the ten largest. This clonotype came up many times. Its antigen is not known. The V gene is TRBV20-1, the J gene TRBJ2-7, with 7 bases aligning to TRBD1. The TCR comes from a man under 40 who received the YFV17D yellow fever vaccine. Specimen: CD4+ T cells sorted from PBMCs, collected 10 days after the yellow fever booster vaccination. CDR3 loop: CSARVPGQAPYEQYF. CDR3 sequence (DNA): TGCAGTGCTAGAGTCCCCGGACAGGCCCCCTACGAGCAGTACTTC.